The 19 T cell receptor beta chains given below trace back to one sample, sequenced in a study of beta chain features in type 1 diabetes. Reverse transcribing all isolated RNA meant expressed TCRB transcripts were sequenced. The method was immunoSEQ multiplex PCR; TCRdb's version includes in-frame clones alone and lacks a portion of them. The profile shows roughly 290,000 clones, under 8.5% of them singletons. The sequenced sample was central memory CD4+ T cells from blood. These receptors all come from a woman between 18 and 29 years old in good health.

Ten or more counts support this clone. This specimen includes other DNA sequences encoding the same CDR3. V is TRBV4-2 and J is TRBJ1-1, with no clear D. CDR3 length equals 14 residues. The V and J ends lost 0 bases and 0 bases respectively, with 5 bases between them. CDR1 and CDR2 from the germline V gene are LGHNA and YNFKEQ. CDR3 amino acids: CASSQDLLNTEAFF. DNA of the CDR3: TGTGCCAGCAGCCAAGATCTCTTGAACACTGAAGCTTTCTTT.

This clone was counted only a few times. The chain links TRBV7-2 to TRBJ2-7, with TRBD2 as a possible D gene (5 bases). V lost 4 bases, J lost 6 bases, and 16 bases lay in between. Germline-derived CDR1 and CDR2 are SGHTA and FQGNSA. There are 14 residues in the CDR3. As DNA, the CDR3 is TGTGCCAGCAGCTATCGGGATGCGGGCCGCGAGCAGTACTTC. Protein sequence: CASSYRDAGREQYF.

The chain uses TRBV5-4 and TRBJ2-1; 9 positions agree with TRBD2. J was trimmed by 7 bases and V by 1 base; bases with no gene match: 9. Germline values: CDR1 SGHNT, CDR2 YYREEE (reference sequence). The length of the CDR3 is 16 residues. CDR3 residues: CASSLWSGGTLNEQFF. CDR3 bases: TGTGCCAGCAGCTTGTGGAGCGGGGGGACACTAAATGAGCAGTTCTTC.

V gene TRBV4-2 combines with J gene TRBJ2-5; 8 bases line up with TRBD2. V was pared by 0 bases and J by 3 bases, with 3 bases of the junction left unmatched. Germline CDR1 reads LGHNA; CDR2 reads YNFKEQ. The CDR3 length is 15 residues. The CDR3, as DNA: TGTGCCAGCAGCCAAGACTCAGCGGGGGAAGAGACCCAGTACTTC. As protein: CASSQDSAGEETQYF.

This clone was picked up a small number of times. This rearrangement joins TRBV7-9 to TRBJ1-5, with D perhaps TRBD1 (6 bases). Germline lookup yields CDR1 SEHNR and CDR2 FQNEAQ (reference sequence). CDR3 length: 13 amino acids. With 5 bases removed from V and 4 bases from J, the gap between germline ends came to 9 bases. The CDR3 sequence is CASSIGQNQPQHF. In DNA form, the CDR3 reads TGTGCCAGCAGCATAGGACAGAATCAGCCCCAGCATTTT.

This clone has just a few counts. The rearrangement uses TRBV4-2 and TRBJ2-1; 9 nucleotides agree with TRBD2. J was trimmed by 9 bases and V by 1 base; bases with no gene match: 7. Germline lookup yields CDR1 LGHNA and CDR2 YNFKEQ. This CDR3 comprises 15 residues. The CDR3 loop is CASSQAGLADSEQFF. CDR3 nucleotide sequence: TGTGCCAGCAGCCAAGCGGGACTAGCAGATAGTGAGCAGTTCTTC.

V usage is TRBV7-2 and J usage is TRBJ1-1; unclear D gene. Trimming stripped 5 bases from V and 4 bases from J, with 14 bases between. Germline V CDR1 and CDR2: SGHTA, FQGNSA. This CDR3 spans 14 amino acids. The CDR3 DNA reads TGTGCCAGCAGCGAAAGGAAAGGAATCACTGAAGCTTTCTTT. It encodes CASSERKGITEAFF. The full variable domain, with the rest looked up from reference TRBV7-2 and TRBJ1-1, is GAGVSQSPSNKVTEKGKDVELRCDPISGHTALYWYRQSLGQGLEFLIYFQGNSAPDKSGLPSDRFSAERTGGSVSTLTIQRTQQEDSAVYLCASSERKGITEAFFGQGTRLTVV.

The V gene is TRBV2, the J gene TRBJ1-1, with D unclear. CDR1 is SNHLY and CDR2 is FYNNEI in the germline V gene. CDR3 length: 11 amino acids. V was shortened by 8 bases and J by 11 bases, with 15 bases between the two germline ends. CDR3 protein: CASVLQRMAFF. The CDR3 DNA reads TGTGCCAGCGTCTTACAGAGAATGGCTTTCTTT.

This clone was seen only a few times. CDR3 sequence: CSVSYGTFPNTGELFF. DNA for the CDR3: TGCAGCGTTTCATATGGGACTTTCCCGAACACCGGGGAGCTGTTTTTT. This chain uses TRBV29-1 with TRBJ2-2; possibly TRBD2 for D (6 bases). The CDR3 is 16 amino acids. V dropped 5 bases and J dropped 0 bases, with 16 bases sitting between them. Germline CDR1 reads SQVTM; CDR2 reads ANQGSEA.

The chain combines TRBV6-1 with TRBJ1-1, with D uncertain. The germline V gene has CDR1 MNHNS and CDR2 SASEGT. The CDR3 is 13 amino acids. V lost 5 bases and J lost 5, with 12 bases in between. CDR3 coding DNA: TGTGCCAGCAGTTCGACGGTGGGTACTGAAGCTTTCTTT. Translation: CASSSTVGTEAFF.

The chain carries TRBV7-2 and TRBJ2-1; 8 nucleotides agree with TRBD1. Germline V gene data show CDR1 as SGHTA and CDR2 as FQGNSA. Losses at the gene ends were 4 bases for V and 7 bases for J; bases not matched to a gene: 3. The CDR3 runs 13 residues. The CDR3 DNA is TGTGCCAGCAGCTGGCAGGGGGCAAATGAGCAGTTCTTC. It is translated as CASSWQGANEQFF.

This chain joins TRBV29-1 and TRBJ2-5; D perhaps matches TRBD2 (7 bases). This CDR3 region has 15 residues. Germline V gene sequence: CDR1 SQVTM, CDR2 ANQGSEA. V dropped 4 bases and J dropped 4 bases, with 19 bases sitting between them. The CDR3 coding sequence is TGCAGCGTTGTCGGGGGGCGGCACCAAGGAGAGACCCAGTACTTC. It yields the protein CSVVGGRHQGETQYF.

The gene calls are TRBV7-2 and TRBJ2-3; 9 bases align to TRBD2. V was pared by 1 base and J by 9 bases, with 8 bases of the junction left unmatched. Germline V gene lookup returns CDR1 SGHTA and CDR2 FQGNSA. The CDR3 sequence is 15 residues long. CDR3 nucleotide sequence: TGTGCCAGCAGCTTAGTAGCGGGGGCCCTCGTAACGCAGTATTTT. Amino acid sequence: CASSLVAGALVTQYF.

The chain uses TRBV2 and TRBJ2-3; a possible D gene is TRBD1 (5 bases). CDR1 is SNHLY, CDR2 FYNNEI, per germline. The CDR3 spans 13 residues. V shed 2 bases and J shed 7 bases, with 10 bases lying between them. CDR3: CASSENRLHTQYF. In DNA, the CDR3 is TGTGCCAGCAGTGAAAACAGGCTCCATACGCAGTATTTT.

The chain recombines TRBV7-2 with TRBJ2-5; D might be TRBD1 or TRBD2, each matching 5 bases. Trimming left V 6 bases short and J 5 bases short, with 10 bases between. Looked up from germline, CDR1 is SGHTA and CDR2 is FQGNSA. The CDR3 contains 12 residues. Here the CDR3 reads CASRPGTETQYF. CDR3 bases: TGTGCCAGCAGACCTGGGACGGAGACCCAGTACTTC.

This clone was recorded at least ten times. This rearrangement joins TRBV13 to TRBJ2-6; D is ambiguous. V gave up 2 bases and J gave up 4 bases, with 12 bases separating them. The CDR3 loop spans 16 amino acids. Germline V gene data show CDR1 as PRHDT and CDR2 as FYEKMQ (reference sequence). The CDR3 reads CASSLKTGSGANVLTF. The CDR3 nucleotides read TGTGCCAGCAGCTTAAAGACCGGTTCCGGGGCCAACGTCCTGACTTTC. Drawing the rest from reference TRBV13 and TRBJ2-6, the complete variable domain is AAGVIQSPRHLIKEKRETATLKCYPIPRHDTVYWYQQGPGQDPQFLISFYEKMQSDKGSIPDRFSAQQFSDYHSELNMSSLELGDSALYFCASSLKTGSGANVLTFGAGSRLTVL.

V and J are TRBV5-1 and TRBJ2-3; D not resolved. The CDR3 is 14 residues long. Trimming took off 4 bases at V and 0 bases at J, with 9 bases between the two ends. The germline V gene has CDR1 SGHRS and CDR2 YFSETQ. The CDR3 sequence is CASSDRRSTDTQYF. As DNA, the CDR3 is TGCGCCAGCAGCGATCGACGGAGCACAGATACGCAGTATTTT.

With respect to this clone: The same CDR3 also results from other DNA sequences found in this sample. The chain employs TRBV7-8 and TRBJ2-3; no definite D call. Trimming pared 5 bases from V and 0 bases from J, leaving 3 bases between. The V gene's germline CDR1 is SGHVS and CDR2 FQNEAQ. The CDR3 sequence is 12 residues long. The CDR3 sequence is CASSPSTDTQYF. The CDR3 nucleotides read TGTGCCAGCAGCCCAAGCACAGATACGCAGTATTTT.

CDR3 DNA: TGTGCCAGTAGTAACCCTACTAGTCCTCGGGTTAGAGCTTTCTTT. Translating it yields CASSNPTSPRVRAFF. This chain connects TRBV19 to TRBJ1-1; D ambiguous. This CDR3 spans 15 amino acids. Trimming took 4 bases from V and 10 from J, leaving 22 bases between them. Per germline, CDR1 LNHDA and CDR2 SQIVND (reference sequence).